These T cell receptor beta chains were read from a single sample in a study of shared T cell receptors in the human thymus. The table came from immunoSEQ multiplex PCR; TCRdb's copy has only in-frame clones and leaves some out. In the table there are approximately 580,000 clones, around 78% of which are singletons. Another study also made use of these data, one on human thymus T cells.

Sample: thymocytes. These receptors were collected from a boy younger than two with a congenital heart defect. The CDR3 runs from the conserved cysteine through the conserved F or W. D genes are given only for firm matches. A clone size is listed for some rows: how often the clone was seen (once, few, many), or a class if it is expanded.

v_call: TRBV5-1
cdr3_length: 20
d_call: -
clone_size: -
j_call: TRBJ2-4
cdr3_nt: TGCGCCAGCAGCCCGGAGGAGGCAGGGGTTAGAGGGCTAGCCAAAAACATTCAGTACTTC
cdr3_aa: CASSPEEAGVRGLAKNIQYF

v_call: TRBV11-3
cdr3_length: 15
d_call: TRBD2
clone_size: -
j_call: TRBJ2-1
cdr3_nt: TGTGCCAGCAGCGCTCGACTAGCACTCTACAATGAGCAGTTCTTC
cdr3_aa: CASSARLALYNEQFF

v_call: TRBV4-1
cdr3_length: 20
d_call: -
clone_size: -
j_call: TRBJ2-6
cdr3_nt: TGCGCCAGCAGCCAAGATGATCCAGGCCGGAACCTCTCTGGGGCCAACGTCCTGACTTTC
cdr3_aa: CASSQDDPGRNLSGANVLTF

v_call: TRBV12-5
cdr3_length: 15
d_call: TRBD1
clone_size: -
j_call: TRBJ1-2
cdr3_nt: TGTGCTAGTGGTTTGGCCCGGGACAGGCGCTATGGCTACACCTTC
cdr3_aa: CASGLARDRRYGYTF

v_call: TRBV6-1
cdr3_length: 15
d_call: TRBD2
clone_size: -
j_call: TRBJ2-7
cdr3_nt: TGTGCCAGCAGTACCTTACTAGCGGGCCCCTACGAGCAGTACTTC
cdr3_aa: CASSTLLAGPYEQYF

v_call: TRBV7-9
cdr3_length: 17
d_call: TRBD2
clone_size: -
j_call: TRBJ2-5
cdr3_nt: TGTGCCAGCAGCGCCAAACCCGGGACTAGCGGGCAAGAGACCCAGTACTTC
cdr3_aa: CASSAKPGTSGQETQYF

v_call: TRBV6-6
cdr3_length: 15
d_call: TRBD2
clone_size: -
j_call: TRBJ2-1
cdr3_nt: TGTGCCAGCAGTTACTCACGGGAGGGGGGCAATGAGCAGTTCTTC
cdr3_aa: CASSYSREGGNEQFF

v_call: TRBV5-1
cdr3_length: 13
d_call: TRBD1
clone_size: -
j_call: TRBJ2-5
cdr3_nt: TGCGCCAGCAGGCAGGGGGAAGAAGAGACCCAGTACTTC
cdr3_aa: CASRQGEEETQYF

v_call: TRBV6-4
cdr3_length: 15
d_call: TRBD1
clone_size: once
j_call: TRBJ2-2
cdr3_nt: TGTGCCAGCGCAATAAGAGACAGGGAAACCGGGGAGCTGTTTTTT
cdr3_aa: CASAIRDRETGELFF

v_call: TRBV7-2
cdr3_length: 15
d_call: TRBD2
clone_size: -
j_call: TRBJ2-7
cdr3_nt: TGTGCCAGCAGCTCCAATAGCGGGAGCTCCTACGAGCAGTACTTC
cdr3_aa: CASSSNSGSSYEQYF

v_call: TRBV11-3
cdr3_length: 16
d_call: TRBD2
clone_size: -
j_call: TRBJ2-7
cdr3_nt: TGTGCCAGCAGCGCCTTAAATAGCGGGAGGACGCTAGGGCAGTACTTC
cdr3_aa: CASSALNSGRTLGQYF

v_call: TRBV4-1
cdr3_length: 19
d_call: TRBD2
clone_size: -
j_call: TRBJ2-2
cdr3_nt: TGCGCCAGCAGCCACCTTCTACTAGCGGGAGGAATCGGCACCGGGGAGCTGTTTTTT
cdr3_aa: CASSHLLLAGGIGTGELFF

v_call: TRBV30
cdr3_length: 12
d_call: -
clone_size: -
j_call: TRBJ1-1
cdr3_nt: TGTGCCTGGACTAGAGTGGTGACTGAAGCTTTCTTT
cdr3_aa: CAWTRVVTEAFF

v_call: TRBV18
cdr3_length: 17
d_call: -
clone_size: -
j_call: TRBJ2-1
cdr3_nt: TGTGCCAGCTCTCCTCAGGCACAGGCGAGCTCCTACAATGAGCAGTTCTTC
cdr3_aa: CASSPQAQASSYNEQFF

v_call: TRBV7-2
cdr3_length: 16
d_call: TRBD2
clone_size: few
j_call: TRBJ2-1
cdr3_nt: TGTGCCAGCAGCTCACATAGCGGGAGGGAGCCCTGTGAGCAGTTCTTC
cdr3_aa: CASSSHSGREPCEQFF

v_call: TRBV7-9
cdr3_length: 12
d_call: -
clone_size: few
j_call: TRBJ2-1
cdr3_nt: TGTGCCAGCAGCTTAGACGGGAATGAGCAGTTCTTC
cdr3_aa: CASSLDGNEQFF

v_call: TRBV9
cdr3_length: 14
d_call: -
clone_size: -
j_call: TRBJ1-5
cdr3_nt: TGTGCCAGCAGCGTAGGGAGGGGGAGGGAGCCCCAGCATTTT
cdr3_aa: CASSVGRGREPQHF

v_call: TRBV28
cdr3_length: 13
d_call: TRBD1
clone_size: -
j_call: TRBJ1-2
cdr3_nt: TGTGCCAGCAGCCTGGGGACAGGAGGTGGCTACACCTTC
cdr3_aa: CASSLGTGGGYTF

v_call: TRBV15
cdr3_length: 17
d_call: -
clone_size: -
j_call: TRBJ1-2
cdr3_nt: TGTGCCACCAGCAGAGAGGCCGGGGTCCCGGCCCGATATGGCTACACCTTC
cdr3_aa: CATSREAGVPARYGYTF

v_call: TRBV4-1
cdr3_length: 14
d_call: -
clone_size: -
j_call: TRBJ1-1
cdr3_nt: TGCGCCAGCAGCCCCTTGGGGGCCAACACTGAAGCTTTCTTT
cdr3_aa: CASSPLGANTEAFF

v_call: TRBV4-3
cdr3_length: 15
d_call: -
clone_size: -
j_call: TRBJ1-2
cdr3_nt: TGCGCCAGCAGCCAAGAATCGGCAGGGAACTATGGCTACACCTTC
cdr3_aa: CASSQESAGNYGYTF

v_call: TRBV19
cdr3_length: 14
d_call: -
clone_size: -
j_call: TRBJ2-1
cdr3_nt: TGTGCCAGTATCGCCCAGGGGGGCCCCGGTGAGCAGTTCTTC
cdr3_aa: CASIAQGGPGEQFF

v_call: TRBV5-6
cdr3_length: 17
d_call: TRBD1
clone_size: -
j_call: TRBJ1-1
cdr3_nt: TGTGCCAGCAGCTTGGCCGCAGGGGGCAGGAGGAACACTGAAGCTTTCTTT
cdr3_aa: CASSLAAGGRRNTEAFF

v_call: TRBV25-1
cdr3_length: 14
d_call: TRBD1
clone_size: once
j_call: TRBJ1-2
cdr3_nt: TGTGCCAGCAGTGAACCTGGGACAGGGCAGGGCTACACCTTC
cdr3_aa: CASSEPGTGQGYTF

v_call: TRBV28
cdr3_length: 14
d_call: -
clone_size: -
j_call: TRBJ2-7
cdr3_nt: TGTGCCAGCCGCCGCGTGGCAGCGGCCTACGAGCAGTACTTC
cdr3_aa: CASRRVAAAYEQYF

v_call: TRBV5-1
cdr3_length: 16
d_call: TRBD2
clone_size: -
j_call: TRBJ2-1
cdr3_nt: TGCGCCAGCAGCTTGGGGACTAGCGGGAGTCCGGATGAGCAGTTCTTC
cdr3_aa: CASSLGTSGSPDEQFF

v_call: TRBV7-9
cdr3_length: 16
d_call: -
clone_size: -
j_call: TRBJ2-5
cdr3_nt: TGTGCCAGCAGCTTAGCCGGACGGCCACCAGGGGAGACCCAGTACTTC
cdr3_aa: CASSLAGRPPGETQYF

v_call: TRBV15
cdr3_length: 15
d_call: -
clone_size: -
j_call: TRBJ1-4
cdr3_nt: TGTGCCACCAGCCGGGAACATGCAACTAATGAAAAACTGTTTTTT
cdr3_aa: CATSREHATNEKLFF

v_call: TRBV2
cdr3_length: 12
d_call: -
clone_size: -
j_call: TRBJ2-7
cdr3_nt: TGTGCCCGCCAGACTAGTTCCTACGAGCAGTACTTC
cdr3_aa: CARQTSSYEQYF

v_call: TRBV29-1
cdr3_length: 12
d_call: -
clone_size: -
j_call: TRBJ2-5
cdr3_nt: TGCAGCGTTTTGGGAGGCGGGGAGACCCAGTACTTC
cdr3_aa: CSVLGGGETQYF

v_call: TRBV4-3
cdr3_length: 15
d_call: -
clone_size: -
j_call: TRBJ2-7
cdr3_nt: TGCGCCAGCAGCCAAGATCCAGGGTTATTCTACGAGCAGTACTTC
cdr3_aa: CASSQDPGLFYEQYF

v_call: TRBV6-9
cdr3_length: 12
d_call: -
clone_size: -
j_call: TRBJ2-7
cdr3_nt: TGTGCCAGCCCAGGAGGGCACTACGAGCAGTACTTC
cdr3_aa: CASPGGHYEQYF

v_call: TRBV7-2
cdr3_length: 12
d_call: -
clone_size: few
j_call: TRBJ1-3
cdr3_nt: TGTGCCAGCAGCTGGCCCAGAAACACCATATATTTT
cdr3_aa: CASSWPRNTIYF

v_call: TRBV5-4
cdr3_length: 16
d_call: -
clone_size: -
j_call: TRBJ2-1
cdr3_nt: TGTGCCAGCAGCTTGCCGCGCCTAAGCTCCTACAATGAGCAGTTCTTC
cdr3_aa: CASSLPRLSSYNEQFF

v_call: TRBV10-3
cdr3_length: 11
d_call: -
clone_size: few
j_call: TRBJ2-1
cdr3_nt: TGTGCCATCAGCCCGGGGAATGAGCAGTTCTTC
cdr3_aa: CAISPGNEQFF

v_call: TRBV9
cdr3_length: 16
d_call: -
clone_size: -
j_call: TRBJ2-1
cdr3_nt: TGTGCCAGCAGCGTAGGAGAGAGAGCGGCCTACAATGAGCAGTTCTTC
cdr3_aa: CASSVGERAAYNEQFF